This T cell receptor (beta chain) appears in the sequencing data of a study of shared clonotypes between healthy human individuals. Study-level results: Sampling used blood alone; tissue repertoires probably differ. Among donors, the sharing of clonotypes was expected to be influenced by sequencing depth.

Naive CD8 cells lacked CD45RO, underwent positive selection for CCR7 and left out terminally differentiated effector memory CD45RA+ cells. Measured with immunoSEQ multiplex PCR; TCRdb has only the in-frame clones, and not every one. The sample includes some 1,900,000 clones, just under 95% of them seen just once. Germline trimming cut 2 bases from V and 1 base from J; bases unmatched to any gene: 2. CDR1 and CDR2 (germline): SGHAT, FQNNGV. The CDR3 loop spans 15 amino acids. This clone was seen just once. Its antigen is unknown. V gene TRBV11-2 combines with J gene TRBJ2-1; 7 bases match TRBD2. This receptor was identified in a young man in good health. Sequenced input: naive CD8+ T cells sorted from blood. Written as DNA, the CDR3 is TGTGCCAGCAGCTTAACGGGAGGATCCTACAATGAGCAGTTCTTC. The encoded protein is CASSLTGGSYNEQFF.